This TCR beta chain emerged from a study of TIL therapy for anti-PD-1-resistant metastatic lung cancer. Overall study context: Most patients had lung adenocarcinoma.

V lost 0 bases and J lost 0, with 6 bases in between. This CDR3 spans 15 amino acids. Germline V gene lookup returns CDR1 MNHEY and CDR2 SVGAGI. Indicated time point: pre-treatment sample, taken before nivolumab and TIL therapy. Adults with stage 4 NSCLC were enrolled in a phase I trial. The immunoSEQ assay was v3. Method: immunoSEQ multiplex PCR; TCRdb's copy keeps in-frame clones and lacks some. Of about 47,000 clones in the sample, around 86% were seen once. The sequence derives from a person aged 25-85 years with non-small cell lung cancer. The sequencing used blood, collected at baseline. V gene TRBV6-5 combines with J gene TRBJ1-3; D uncertain. The CDR3 loop reads CASSYSALSGNTIYF. Written as DNA, the CDR3 is TGTGCCAGCAGTTACTCGGCACTCTCTGGAAACACCATATATTTT.